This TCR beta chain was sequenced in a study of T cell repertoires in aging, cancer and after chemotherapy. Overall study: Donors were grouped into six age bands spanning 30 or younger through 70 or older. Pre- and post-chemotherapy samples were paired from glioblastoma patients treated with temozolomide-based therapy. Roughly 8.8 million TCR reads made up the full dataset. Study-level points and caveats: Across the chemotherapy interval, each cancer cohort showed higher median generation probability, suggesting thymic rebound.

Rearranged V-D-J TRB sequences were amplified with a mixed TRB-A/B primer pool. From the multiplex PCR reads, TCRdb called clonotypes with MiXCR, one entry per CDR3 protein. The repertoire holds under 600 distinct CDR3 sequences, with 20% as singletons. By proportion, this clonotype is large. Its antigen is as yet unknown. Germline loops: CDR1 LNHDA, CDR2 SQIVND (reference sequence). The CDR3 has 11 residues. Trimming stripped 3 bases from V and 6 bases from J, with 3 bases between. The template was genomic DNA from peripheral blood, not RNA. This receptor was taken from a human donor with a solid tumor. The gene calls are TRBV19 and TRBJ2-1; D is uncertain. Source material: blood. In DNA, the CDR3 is TGTGCCAGTAGTATTGGCAATGAGCAGTTCTTC. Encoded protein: CASSIGNEQFF.